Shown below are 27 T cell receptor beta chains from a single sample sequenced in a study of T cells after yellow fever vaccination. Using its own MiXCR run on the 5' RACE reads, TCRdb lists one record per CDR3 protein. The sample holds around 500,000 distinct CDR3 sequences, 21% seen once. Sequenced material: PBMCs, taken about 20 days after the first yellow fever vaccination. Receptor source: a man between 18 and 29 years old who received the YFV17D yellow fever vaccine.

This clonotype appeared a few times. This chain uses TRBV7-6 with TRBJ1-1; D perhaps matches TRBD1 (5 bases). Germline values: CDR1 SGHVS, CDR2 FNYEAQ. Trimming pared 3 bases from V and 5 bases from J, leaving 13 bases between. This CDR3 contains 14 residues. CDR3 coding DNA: TGTGCCAGCAGCTTTTCATGGGGGGATACTGAAGCTTTCTTT. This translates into CASSFSWGDTEAFF.

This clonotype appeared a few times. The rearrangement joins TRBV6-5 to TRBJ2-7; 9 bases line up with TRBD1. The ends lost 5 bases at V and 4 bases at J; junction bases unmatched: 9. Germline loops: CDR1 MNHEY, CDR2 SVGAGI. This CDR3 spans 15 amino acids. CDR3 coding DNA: TGTGCCAGCAGTAACCCGCCGGGACAGGGTTACGAGCAGTACGTC. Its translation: CASSNPPGQGYEQYV.

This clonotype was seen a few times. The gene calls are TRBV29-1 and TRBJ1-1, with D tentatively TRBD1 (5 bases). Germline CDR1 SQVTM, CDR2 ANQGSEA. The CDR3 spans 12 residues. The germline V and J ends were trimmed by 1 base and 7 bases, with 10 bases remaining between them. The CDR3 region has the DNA TGCAGCGTTGAAGGTCAGGGAGGTGAAGCTTTCTTT. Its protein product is CSVEGQGGEAFF.

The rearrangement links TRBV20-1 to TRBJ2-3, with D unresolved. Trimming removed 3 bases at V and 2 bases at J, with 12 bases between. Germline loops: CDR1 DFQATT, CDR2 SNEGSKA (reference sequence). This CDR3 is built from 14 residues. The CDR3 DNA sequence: TGCAGTGCTAGCAAGGCCCAGTTCACAGATACGCAGTATTTT. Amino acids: CSASKAQFTDTQYF.

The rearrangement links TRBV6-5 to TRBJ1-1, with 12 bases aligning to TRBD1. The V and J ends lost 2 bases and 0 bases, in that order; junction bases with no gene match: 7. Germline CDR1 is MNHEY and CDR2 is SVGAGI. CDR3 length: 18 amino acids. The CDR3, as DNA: TGTGCCAGCAGTTACGAAGGGGACAGGGGGCTCTTGAACACTGAAGCTTTCTTT. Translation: CASSYEGDRGLLNTEAFF.

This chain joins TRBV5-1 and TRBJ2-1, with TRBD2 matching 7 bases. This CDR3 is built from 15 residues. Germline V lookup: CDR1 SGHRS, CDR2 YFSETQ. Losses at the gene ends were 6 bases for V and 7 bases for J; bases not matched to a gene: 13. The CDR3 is CASIGPGGSLNEQFF. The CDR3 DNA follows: TGCGCCAGCATTGGGCCGGGGGGAAGCCTGAATGAGCAGTTCTTC.

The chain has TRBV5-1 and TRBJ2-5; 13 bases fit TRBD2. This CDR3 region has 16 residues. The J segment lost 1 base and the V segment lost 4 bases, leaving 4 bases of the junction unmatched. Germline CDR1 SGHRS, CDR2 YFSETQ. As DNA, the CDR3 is TGCGCCAGCAGCGAGGGACTAGCGGGGCTCCAAGAGACCCAGTACTTC. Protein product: CASSEGLAGLQETQYF.

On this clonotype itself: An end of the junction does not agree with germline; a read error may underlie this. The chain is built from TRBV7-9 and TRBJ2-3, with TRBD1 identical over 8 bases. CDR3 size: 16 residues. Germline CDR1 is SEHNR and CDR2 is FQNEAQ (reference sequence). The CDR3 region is CASSMGQVLSTDTPYF. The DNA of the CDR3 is TGTGCCAGCAGCATGGGACAGGTCCTTAGCACAGATACGCCGTATTTT.

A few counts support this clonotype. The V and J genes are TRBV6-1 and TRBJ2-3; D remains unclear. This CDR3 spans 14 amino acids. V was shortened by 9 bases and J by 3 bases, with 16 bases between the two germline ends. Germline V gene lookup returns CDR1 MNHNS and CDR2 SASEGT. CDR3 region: CARPASGLTDTQYF. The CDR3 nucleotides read TGTGCCAGACCCGCTAGTGGTTTGACAGATACGCAGTATTTT.

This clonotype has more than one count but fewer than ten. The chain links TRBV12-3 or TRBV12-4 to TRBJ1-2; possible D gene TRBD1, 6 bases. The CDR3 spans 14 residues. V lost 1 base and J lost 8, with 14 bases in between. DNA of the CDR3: TGTGCCAGCAGTTTAGATCGGGGGCTCACGGGCTACACCTTC. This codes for CASSLDRGLTGYTF.

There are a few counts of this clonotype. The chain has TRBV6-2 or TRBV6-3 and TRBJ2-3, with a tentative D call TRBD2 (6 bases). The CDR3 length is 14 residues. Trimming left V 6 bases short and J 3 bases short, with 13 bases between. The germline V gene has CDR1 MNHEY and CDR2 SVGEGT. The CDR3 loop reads CASRRLVATDTQYF. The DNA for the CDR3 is TGTGCCAGCAGACGACTAGTCGCTACAGATACGCAGTATTTT.

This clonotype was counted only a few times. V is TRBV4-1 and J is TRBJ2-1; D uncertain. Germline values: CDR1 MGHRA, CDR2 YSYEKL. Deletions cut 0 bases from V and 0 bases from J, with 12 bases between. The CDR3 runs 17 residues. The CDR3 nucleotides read TGCGCCAGCAGCCAAGAGGCGAGGACGGCCTCCTACAATGAGCAGTTCTTC. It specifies CASSQEARTASYNEQFF.

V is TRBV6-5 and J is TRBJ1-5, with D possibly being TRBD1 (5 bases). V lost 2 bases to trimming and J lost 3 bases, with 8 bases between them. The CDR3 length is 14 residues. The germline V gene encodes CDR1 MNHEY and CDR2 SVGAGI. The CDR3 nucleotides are TGTGCCAGCAGTTACGCAGGGTTCAATCAGCCCCAGCATTTT. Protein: CASSYAGFNQPQHF.

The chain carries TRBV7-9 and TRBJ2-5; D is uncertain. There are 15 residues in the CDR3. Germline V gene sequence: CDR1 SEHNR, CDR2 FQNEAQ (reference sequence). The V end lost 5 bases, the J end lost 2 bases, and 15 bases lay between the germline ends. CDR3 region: CASSPLLGIQETQYF. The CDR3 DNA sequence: TGTGCCAGCAGCCCCCTCCTAGGGATACAAGAGACCCAGTACTTC.

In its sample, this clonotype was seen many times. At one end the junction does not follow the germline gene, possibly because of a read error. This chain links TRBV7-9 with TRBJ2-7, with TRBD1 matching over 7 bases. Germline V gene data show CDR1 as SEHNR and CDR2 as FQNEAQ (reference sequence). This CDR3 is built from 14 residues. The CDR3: CASSSIYPTGESSF. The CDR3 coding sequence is TGTGCCAGCAGCTCAATTTACCCCACAGGGGAATCTAGCTTC.

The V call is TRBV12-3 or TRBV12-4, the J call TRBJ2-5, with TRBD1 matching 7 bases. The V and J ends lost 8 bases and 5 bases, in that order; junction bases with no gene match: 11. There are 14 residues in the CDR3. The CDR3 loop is CASQPRQGWETQYF. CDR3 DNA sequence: TGTGCCAGCCAGCCTCGACAGGGTTGGGAGACCCAGTACTTC.

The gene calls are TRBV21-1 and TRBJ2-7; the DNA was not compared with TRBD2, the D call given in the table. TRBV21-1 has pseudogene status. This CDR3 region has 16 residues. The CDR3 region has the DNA TGTGCCAGCAACGGACTAGCGGGGGTGTTCTCCTACGAGCAGTACGTC. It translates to CASNGLAGVFSYEQYV.

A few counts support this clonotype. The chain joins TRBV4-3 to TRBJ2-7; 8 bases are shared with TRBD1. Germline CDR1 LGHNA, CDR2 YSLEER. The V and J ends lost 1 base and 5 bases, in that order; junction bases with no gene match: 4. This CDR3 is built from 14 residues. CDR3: CASSQGRGLNEQYF. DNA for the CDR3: TGCGCCAGCAGCCAAGGCAGGGGGCTTAACGAGCAGTACTTC.

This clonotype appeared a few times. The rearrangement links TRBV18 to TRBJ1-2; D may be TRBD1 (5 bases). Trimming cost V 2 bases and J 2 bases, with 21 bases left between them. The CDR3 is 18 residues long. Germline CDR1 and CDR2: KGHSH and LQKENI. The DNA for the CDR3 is TGTGCCAGCTCACCAATCGCCGGGGGAGGACTAAGCAACTATGGCTACACCTTC. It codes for CASSPIAGGGLSNYGYTF.

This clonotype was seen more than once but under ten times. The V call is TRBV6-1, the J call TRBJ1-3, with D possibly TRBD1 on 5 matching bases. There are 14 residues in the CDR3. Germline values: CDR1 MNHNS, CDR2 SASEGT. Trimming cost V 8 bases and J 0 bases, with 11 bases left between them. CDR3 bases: TGTGCCAGCCGGGGGTCCCACTCTGGAAACACCATATATTTT. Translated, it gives CASRGSHSGNTIYF.

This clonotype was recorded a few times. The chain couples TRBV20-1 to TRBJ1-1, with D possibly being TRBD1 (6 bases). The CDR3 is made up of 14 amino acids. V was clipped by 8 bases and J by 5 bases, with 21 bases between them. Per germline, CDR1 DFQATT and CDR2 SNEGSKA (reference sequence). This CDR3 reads CSPFWGARWTEAFF. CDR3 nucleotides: TGCAGTCCCTTCTGGGGGGCGCGATGGACTGAAGCTTTCTTT.

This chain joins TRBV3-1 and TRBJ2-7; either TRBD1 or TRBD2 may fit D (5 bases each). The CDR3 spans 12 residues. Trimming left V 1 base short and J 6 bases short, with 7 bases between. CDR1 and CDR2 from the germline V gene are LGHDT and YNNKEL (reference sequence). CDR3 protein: CASSQAGTEQYV. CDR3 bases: TGTGCCAGCAGCCAAGCAGGGACCGAGCAGTACGTC.

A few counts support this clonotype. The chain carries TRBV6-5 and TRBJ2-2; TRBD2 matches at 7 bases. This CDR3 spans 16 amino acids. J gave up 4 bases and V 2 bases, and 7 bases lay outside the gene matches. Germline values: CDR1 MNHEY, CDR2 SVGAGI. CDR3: CASSYNWPSGTGELFF. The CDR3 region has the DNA TGTGCCAGCAGTTACAATTGGCCTAGCGGCACCGGGGAGCTGTTTTTT.

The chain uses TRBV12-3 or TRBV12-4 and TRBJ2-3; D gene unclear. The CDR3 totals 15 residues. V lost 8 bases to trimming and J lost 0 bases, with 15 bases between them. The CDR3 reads CASPVRVGSTDTQYF. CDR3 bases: TGTGCCAGCCCTGTCCGGGTCGGGAGCACAGATACGCAGTATTTT.

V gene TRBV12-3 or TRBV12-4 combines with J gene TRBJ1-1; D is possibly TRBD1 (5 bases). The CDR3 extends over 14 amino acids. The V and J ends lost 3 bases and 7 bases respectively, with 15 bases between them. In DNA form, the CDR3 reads TGTGCCAGCAGTTTGAGGCGGGCGCAGGGTGAAGCTTTCTTT. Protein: CASSLRRAQGEAFF.

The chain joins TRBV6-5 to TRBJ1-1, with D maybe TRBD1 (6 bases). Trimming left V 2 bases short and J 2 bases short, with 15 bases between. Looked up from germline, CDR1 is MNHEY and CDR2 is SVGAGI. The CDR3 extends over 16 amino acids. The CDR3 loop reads CASSYPLDRRNTEAFF. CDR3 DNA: TGTGCCAGCAGTTACCCGCTGGACAGACGAAACACTGAAGCTTTCTTT.

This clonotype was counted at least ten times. Written as DNA, the CDR3 is TGTGCCAGCAGTTTGGGCGGGGGGGTTTCGGATACGCAGTATTTT. Its translation is CASSLGGGVSDTQYF. V gene TRBV12-3 or TRBV12-4 combines with J gene TRBJ2-3, with TRBD2 identical over 9 bases. The length of the CDR3 is 15 residues. Trimming removed 3 bases from V and 6 bases from J; junction bases left unmatched: 7.